The clone carrying this T cell receptor beta chain was detected many times. The antigen remains undetermined. The data originate from a study of blood T cells in healthy people across ages. Study-wide results and limits: Long-lived donors exceeded aged donors in naive CD4+ cells and diversity. Older age coincided with a roughly linear decline in TCR beta diversity per million T cells.

Sample donors were healthy Caucasian individuals that came from Russia, aged roughly 6 to 95. The germline V gene has CDR1 ENHRY and CDR2 SYGVKD. V lost 0 bases and J lost 0, with 14 bases in between. The CDR3 is made up of 17 amino acids. Through a sample-barcoded 5' primer and a J-beta primer mix, a second PCR was run for roughly 6 to 11 cycles. TCRdb analysed the 5' RACE reads with MiXCR anew, one entry per CDR3 protein. The sample yields hundreds of thousands of distinct CDR3 sequences, around 48% seen once. This chain uses TRBV10-3 with TRBJ1-2; no clear D. This TCR derives from a woman aged 55-70 years in good health. Sequenced input: blood. CDR3 DNA sequence: TGTGCCATCAGTGAGTCGACTTTAGGACTTACTAACTATGGCTACACCTTC. Residues: CAISESTLGLTNYGYTF.